The table lists the clone carrying this TCR beta chain with many counts. Germline V gene sequence: CDR1 SGDLS, CDR2 YYNGEE. The CDR3 has 15 amino acids. V was shortened by 0 bases and J by 2 bases, with 9 bases between the two germline ends. Amplification of TCR beta CDR3 regions used RNA as the template. TCR CDR3 regions were first amplified by RT-PCR with HTBI primers. TCRdb ran MiXCR on the multiplex PCR reads and lists one entry per CDR3 protein. Of fewer than 350,000 distinct CDR3 sequences in the sample, 18% were seen once. This sample was included in a study of T cells in Graves' hyperthyroidism and ophthalmopathy. Study-level background: Peripheral blood collection took place at initial diagnosis, before any treatment.

This TCR was sampled from a woman aged 40 to 50 with Graves' ophthalmopathy. The chain carries TRBV9 and TRBJ1-3; D is undetermined. Sequencing was done on a sample of blood. CDR3 bases: TGTGCCAGCAGCGTAGGTTCTGAGGCTGGAAACACCATATATTTT. Translating it yields CASSVGSEAGNTIYF.